The 18 T cell receptor beta chains below come from one sample, sequenced in a study of blood T cell repertoires in COVID-19 (TCRdb year 2020). The receptor library was made with the immunoSEQ multiplex PCR assay. This is the immuneACCESS table as TCRdb keeps it, with only in-frame sequences that have V and J called. A part of the clones is gone; compared with another copy, unresolved V genes explain less than half, and the rest is unexplained. Present in this sample are a few hundred thousand clones, approximately 84% of which were seen just once. The ten biggest clones cover around 0.96% of the sample. Sequenced: peripheral blood. The receptors come from a man in his forties with acute or convalescent COVID-19.

This sequence joins TRBV7-2 and TRBJ1-6; TRBD1 matches at 9 bases. V shed 5 bases, J shed 8 bases, and the junction held 4 bases outside the gene matches. CDR1 is SGHTA and CDR2 is FQGNSA in the germline V gene. The CDR3 has 14 amino acids. CDR3 region: CASSARQGDSPLHF. CDR3 bases: TGTGCCAGCAGCGCGCGACAGGGGGATTCACCCCTCCACTTT.

This chain uses TRBV2 with TRBJ2-3; TRBD2 agrees at 13 bases. There are 16 residues in the CDR3. Germline trimming cut 10 bases from V and 1 base from J; bases unmatched to any gene: 8. Per germline, CDR1 SNHLY and CDR2 FYNNEI. CDR3 protein: CAMTSGGLRGTDTQYF. CDR3 in DNA: TGTGCCATGACTAGCGGGGGGTTACGGGGCACAGATACGCAGTATTTT.

The chain carries TRBV14 and TRBJ2-7; no definite D call. Germline assignment: CDR1 SGHDN and CDR2 FVKESK. CDR3 length equals 14 residues. V lost 4 bases, J lost 2 bases, and 12 bases lay in between. The CDR3 spells CASSRGLKTYEQYF. The CDR3 DNA follows: TGTGCCAGCAGCCGAGGCTTAAAGACCTACGAGCAGTACTTC.

The J gene is TRBJ2-7, the V gene TRBV19; D possibly corresponds to TRBD2 (6 bases). There are 15 residues in the CDR3. CDR1 LNHDA and CDR2 SQIVND come from the germline V gene (reference sequence). Trimming stripped 1 base from V and 1 base from J, with 11 bases between. CDR3 sequence: CASSIVNGGSYEQYF. CDR3 DNA: TGTGCCAGTAGTATAGTAAACGGGGGTTCCTACGAGCAGTACTTC.

In this sample, this clone turned up a few times. The rearrangement joins TRBV7-2 to TRBJ1-5, with D possibly being TRBD1 (5 bases). The CDR3 covers 18 residues. The V and J ends lost 5 bases and 2 bases respectively, with 22 bases between them. Germline V CDR1 and CDR2: SGHTA, FQGNSA. The CDR3 spells CASSPPGVGSMGNQPQHF. DNA for the CDR3: TGTGCCAGCAGCCCCCCGGGGGTTGGAAGTATGGGCAATCAGCCCCAGCATTTT.

The V gene is TRBV5-1, the J gene TRBJ2-7; TRBD1 agrees at 7 bases. The ends lost 3 bases at V and 5 bases at J; junction bases unmatched: 5. There are 13 residues in the CDR3. The germline V gene has CDR1 SGHRS and CDR2 YFSETQ. Written as DNA, the CDR3 is TGCGCCAGCAGCTGGGGGACAGAAAACGAGCAGTACTTC. Translation gives CASSWGTENEQYF.

The V call is TRBV19, the J call TRBJ1-1; 7 positions agree with TRBD1. Germline CDR1 LNHDA, CDR2 SQIVND (reference sequence). With 5 bases clipped from V and 5 bases from J, the junction kept 17 bases outside the gene matches. The CDR3 is made up of 17 amino acids. The CDR3 spells CASSARQGQVKGTEAFF. The CDR3 DNA reads as TGTGCCAGTAGTGCAAGACAGGGTCAGGTCAAGGGGACTGAAGCTTTCTTT.

This chain links TRBV2 with TRBJ1-1, with TRBD1 identical over 8 bases. This CDR3 contains 15 residues. CDR1 is SNHLY and CDR2 is FYNNEI in the germline V gene. The V and J ends lost 3 bases and 5 bases, in that order; junction bases with no gene match: 8. CDR3 amino acids: CASSEETGVGTEAFF. The DNA for the CDR3 is TGTGCCAGCAGTGAGGAGACAGGGGTCGGGACTGAAGCTTTCTTT.

This clone was counted between two and nine times. The chain links TRBV24-1 to TRBJ1-2; the match to TRBD1 covers 7 bases. Losses at the gene ends were 3 bases for V and 8 bases for J; bases not matched to a gene: 11. Germline V gene sequence: CDR1 KGHDR, CDR2 SFDVKD. The CDR3 sequence is 15 residues long. The CDR3 protein is CATSDPATGKGGYTF. The CDR3 nucleotides read TGTGCCACCAGTGATCCCGCGACAGGGAAGGGCGGCTACACCTTC.

The genes are TRBV19 and TRBJ1-1; D unclear. Germline CDR1 is LNHDA and CDR2 is SQIVND (reference sequence). Trimming shortened V by 3 bases and J by 2 bases, and 13 bases separated the two germline ends. CDR3 length: 15 amino acids. In DNA, the CDR3 is TGTGCCAGTAGTATGGGTGCAGGCGTCAACACTGAAGCTTTCTTT. Protein: CASSMGAGVNTEAFF.

This chain uses TRBV5-1 with TRBJ1-2; weak D call: TRBD1 (5 bases). Germline CDR1 reads SGHRS; CDR2 reads YFSETQ. The CDR3 has 15 amino acids. Deletions cut 1 base from V and 3 bases from J, with 13 bases between. CDR3 in amino acids: CASSLIGAGDYGYTF. The CDR3, as DNA: TGCGCCAGCAGCTTGATCGGGGCGGGAGACTATGGCTACACCTTC.

The V gene is TRBV19, the J gene TRBJ2-1, with a weak D call TRBD2 (5 bases). The CDR3 is 14 amino acids. Between the trimmed V and J ends, which lost 3 bases and 1 base, there was a span of 7 bases. The V gene's germline CDR1 is LNHDA and CDR2 SQIVND (reference sequence). This CDR3 is CASSMERSYNEQFF. The CDR3, as DNA: TGTGCCAGTAGTATGGAGCGGTCCTACAATGAGCAGTTCTTC.

The chain employs TRBV2 and TRBJ1-3; D is unresolved. Trimming pared 4 bases from V and 0 bases from J, leaving 7 bases between. This CDR3 comprises 14 residues. Germline CDR1 is SNHLY and CDR2 is FYNNEI. CDR3 DNA sequence: TGTGCCAGCAGTGGACTTGGCTCTGGAAACACCATATATTTT. Protein: CASSGLGSGNTIYF.

This chain links TRBV2 with TRBJ2-3; TRBD2 might be the D (5 bases). The CDR3 has 14 residues. The germline CDR1 and CDR2 sequences are SNHLY and FYNNEI. Trimming took 6 bases from V and 0 from J, leaving 10 bases between them. The CDR3, as DNA: TGTGCCAGCAGGGTGGACTGGAGCACAGATACGCAGTATTTT. The encoded protein is CASRVDWSTDTQYF.

This clone showed up just a few times. The chain joins TRBV7-3 to TRBJ1-2; D perhaps matches TRBD1 (5 bases). Germline V gives CDR1 SGHTA, CDR2 FQGTGA. The CDR3 contains 15 residues. Deletions cut 4 bases from V and 4 bases from J, with 16 bases between. The DNA of the CDR3 is TGTGCCAGCAGCTCATCCCGGACAACCTCCTATGGCTACACCTTC. This gives the protein CASSSSRTTSYGYTF.

The rearrangement joins TRBV20-1 to TRBJ2-3; TRBD1 aligns across 7 bases. V shed 3 bases, J shed 4 bases, and the junction held 4 bases outside the gene matches. The CDR3 extends over 13 amino acids. Germline assignment: CDR1 DFQATT and CDR2 SNEGSKA (reference sequence). The DNA of the CDR3 is TGCAGTGCTAGTGAACAGGGGCCAGATACGCAGTATTTT. Protein: CSASEQGPDTQYF.

This clone was observed a few times. The chain uses TRBV14 and TRBJ2-7; no definite D call. CDR3 size: 14 residues. Germline CDR1 SGHDN, CDR2 FVKESK. The V end was cut by 1 base, the J end by 2 bases, with 9 bases between. As DNA, the CDR3 is TGTGCCAGCAGCCAAGGGGCCGGTCCCTACGAGCAGTACTTC. Amino acid sequence: CASSQGAGPYEQYF.

This clone was detected a few times. The rearrangement uses TRBV30 and TRBJ1-2; 8 nucleotides match TRBD1. Germline CDR1 reads GTSNPN; CDR2 reads SVGIG (reference sequence). V lost 1 base and J lost 6; bases outside the gene matches: 7. This CDR3 region has 14 residues. CDR3 nucleotides: TGTGCCTGGAGTGACCCTCCGGACAGGGATGGCTACACCTTC. Translating it yields CAWSDPPDRDGYTF.